This T cell receptor beta chain was sequenced during a study of T cells in Graves' hyperthyroidism and ophthalmopathy (dated by TCRdb to the late 2010s). Broadly, across the study: Peripheral blood was collected at initial diagnosis, before any treatment. TCR V-J signatures able to tell the groups apart were searched for in a discovery cohort of 95 to 100 patients, of whom more than 40 had Graves' ophthalmopathy and around 57 had stable Graves' hyperthyroidism. The 100 discovery patients were divided at random into training and test sets in a 7:3 ratio. Following sampling, methimazole starting at 30 mg daily was given to hyperthyroidism patients, and high-dose intravenous methylprednisolone was given to ophthalmopathy patients. An independent validation cohort of 18 to 20 hyperthyroidism patients and about 16 patients who later progressed to ophthalmopathy tested prospective prediction of ophthalmopathy. In more than five Graves' hyperthyroidism patients, the study also compared T-cell repertoires from thyroid tissue with T-cell repertoires from blood. The paper reports TCR Vbeta CDR3 sequencing of over 120 peripheral blood samples: fewer than 50 ophthalmopathy, fewer than 80 hyperthyroidism and around 17 progressor patients. Findings and caveats that apply to the study as a whole: Most expanded thyroid clonotypes (frequency above 0.001) were also found in blood, which suggests that blood repertoires may mirror thyroid immune responses. Sample size was not statistically predetermined, and investigators were not blinded to group allocation. In cross-validation, a model built on a 13 V-J signature told ophthalmopathy apart from stable hyperthyroidism with under 90% sensitivity and around 84% specificity, and in testing the same model reached 80%/75%. In validation, the model predicted progression to ophthalmopathy with about 71% sensitivity and roughly 75% specificity, a median of roughly seven months before onset.

The TCR beta CDR3 regions were amplified from RNA transcripts. For the first round of RT-PCR on the TCR CDR3, the HTBI primer set was used together with the Qiagen OneStep RT-PCR kit. A second multiplex PCR round built the libraries, followed by size selection and purification. Libraries were sequenced paired-end with 100 bp reads on an Illumina HiSeq2000. As for how the authors treated the data: SOAPnuke was used to process the raw data, with reads discarded if the reads contained adapters or uncalled bases, had a mean Phred below 15, or lacked an exact constant-primer or identifier match. High-quality paired reads were merged using COPE v1.2.5, and each unique nucleotide sequence was defined as a clonotype. MiTCR v1.1 was used to align the clonotypes against IMGT TRBV, TRBD and TRBJ reference segments. Analysis was restricted to V-J combinations with a frequency above 0.0001, which covered 98% to 99.2% of repertoires. A TCS score was defined as the ratio of F50 (clonal expansion) to E x V (chaos), with BLOSUM62-based TCRdist applied between CDR3 peptides within each V-J. Welch's t-statistics and random forest reduced around 520 V-J features to 10 to 15, which were used in a naive Bayes classifier (R e1071). In TCRdb, the public reads were trimmed at Q25 with fastp and aligned with MiXCR, with productive beta chains retained. All rows with the same CDR3 protein become a single entry with the most common DNA and genes. TCRdb assigned the V and J calls; the authors' analysis was not used. Counted in this sample were around 600,000 distinct CDR3 sequences; over 12% of them appeared once. More than 6% of the sample comes from the top ten.

Ophthalmopathy patients had moderately to severely active disease, Clinical Activity Score of at least 3, NOSPECS grade of at least 4, and duration under 3 months. Exclusion was applied to patients with uncontrolled infections, other autoimmune diseases, pregnancy or lactation. Diagnoses were based on clinical symptoms, serum thyroxine and TRAb, thyroid ultrasound and orbital computed tomography. PBMCs were isolated from 8 to 10 ml of fresh peripheral blood by Ficoll-Paque density gradient centrifugation. Total RNA was extracted with Trizol reagent, and quality was checked on an Agilent 2100 Bioanalyzer. The table lists this clonotype with many counts. Which antigen it targets is not known. No base-level quality is on record; no much larger clone is a single base apart. The CDR3 runs 15 amino acids, cysteine and phenylalanine included. The kept DNA is CDR3 alone, 45 bases in frame from the first base. The junction carries 14 bases between V and J, which are trimmed by 5 bases and 1 base respectively. For CDR1 and CDR2, the germline V gene (reference sequence) lists PRHDT and FYEKMQ.

What was sequenced was blood. This TCR derives from a woman aged 18-29 years with Graves' ophthalmopathy. The V gene is TRBV13 and the J gene is TRBJ1-1; the D gene is not confidently resolved. The CDR3 has the sequence CASSLQGKANTEAFF. The DNA sequence is given as TGTGCCAGCAGCCTTCAAGGTAAAGCGAACACTGAAGCTTTCTTT.